These T cell receptor beta chains were read from a single sample in a study of CD8+CD57+ T cells in acquired aplastic anemia. TCRdb reprocessed the reads with MiXCR, giving one entry per CDR3 protein. In the table there are around 150,000 distinct CDR3 sequences, 41% of which are singletons. The sample comprised sorted CD4+, CD8+, or CD8+CD57+ T cells (not recorded which) from PBMCs. The receptors were gathered from a human donor in good health, serving as a control. Each CDR3 is given with its conserved first and last residue. The D gene is left open where the match is weak. A clone size is listed for some rows: how often the clone was seen (once, few, many), or a class if it is expanded.

D gene: TRBD2; V gene: TRBV25-1; J gene: TRBJ2-1; clone size: -; CDR3 length: 16; CDR3 DNA: TGTGCCAGCAGTGGGGGGGGAACCGACTCCTACAATGAGCAGTTCTTC; CDR3 protein: CASSGGGTDSYNEQFF
D gene: -; V gene: TRBV6-1; J gene: TRBJ2-5; clone size: few; CDR3 length: 15; CDR3 DNA: TGTGCCAGCAGTGCCGGAGGTTGGGAGGAAGAGACCCAGTACTTC; CDR3 protein: CASSAGGWEEETQYF
D gene: -; V gene: TRBV20-1; J gene: TRBJ1-4; clone size: many; CDR3 length: 12; CDR3 DNA: TGCAGTGTCAGTAATCCTAATGAAAAACTGTTTTTT; CDR3 protein: CSVSNPNEKLFF
D gene: TRBD1; V gene: TRBV15; J gene: TRBJ2-3; clone size: few; CDR3 length: 14; CDR3 DNA: TGTGCCACCACCCGGGACAGGGTCGAAGATACGCAGTATTTT; CDR3 protein: CATTRDRVEDTQYF
D gene: -; V gene: TRBV29-1; J gene: TRBJ1-2; clone size: many; CDR3 length: 16; CDR3 DNA: TGCAGCGTTGAAGATCTAGTGGCGGTAGCTAACTATGGCTACACCTTC; CDR3 protein: CSVEDLVAVANYGYTF
D gene: -; V gene: TRBV19; J gene: TRBJ1-4; clone size: many; CDR3 length: 14; CDR3 DNA: TGTGCCAGTAGTCAACAGGGAAGGGAAGAAAAACTGTTTTTT; CDR3 protein: CASSQQGREEKLFF
D gene: -; V gene: TRBV24-1; J gene: TRBJ2-3; clone size: -; CDR3 length: 14; CDR3 DNA: TGTGCCACCAGTGATTTTCGCGGGACAGATACGCAGTATTTT; CDR3 protein: CATSDFRGTDTQYF
D gene: TRBD1; V gene: TRBV24-1; J gene: TRBJ1-1; clone size: -; CDR3 length: 16; CDR3 DNA: TGTGCCACCAGTGGGGGAGGCGGACAGGGAATGACTGAAGCTTTCTTT; CDR3 protein: CATSGGGGQGMTEAFF
D gene: TRBD2; V gene: TRBV7-6; J gene: TRBJ2-7; clone size: -; CDR3 length: 20; CDR3 DNA: TGTGCCAGCAGCTTATTCAGCGGGAGGCCCGCCAGCGGGCTAAACTACGAGCAGTACTTC; CDR3 protein: CASSLFSGRPASGLNYEQYF
D gene: TRBD2; V gene: TRBV2; J gene: TRBJ2-3; clone size: -; CDR3 length: 15; CDR3 DNA: TGTGCCAGCAGTGGGGCTAGCGGGGGCACAGATACGCAGTATTTT; CDR3 protein: CASSGASGGTDTQYF
D gene: -; V gene: TRBV2; J gene: TRBJ2-1; clone size: many; CDR3 length: 12; CDR3 DNA: TGTGCCAGCAGCCCCGACTACAATGAGCAGTTCTTC; CDR3 protein: CASSPDYNEQFF
D gene: TRBD1; V gene: TRBV6-1; J gene: TRBJ1-5; clone size: -; CDR3 length: 15; CDR3 DNA: TGTGCCAGCAGTGAACTTGGACAGGGCAGTCAGCCCCAGCATTTT; CDR3 protein: CASSELGQGSQPQHF
D gene: -; V gene: TRBV2; J gene: TRBJ1-1; clone size: many; CDR3 length: 15; CDR3 DNA: TGTGCCAGCAGTGAACCTATGGGACGGGTCACTGAAGCTTTCTTT; CDR3 protein: CASSEPMGRVTEAFF
D gene: -; V gene: TRBV27; J gene: TRBJ2-7; clone size: many; CDR3 length: 14; CDR3 DNA: TGTGCCAGCAGCCGAGGGGGGGCAGGTTGGGAGCAGTACTTC; CDR3 protein: CASSRGGAGWEQYF
D gene: -; V gene: TRBV20-1; J gene: TRBJ2-7; clone size: many; CDR3 length: 12; CDR3 DNA: TGCAGTGCTAGTGACGGGCGCCCCGAGCAGTACTTC; CDR3 protein: CSASDGRPEQYF
D gene: -; V gene: TRBV6-5; J gene: TRBJ2-3; clone size: many; CDR3 length: 13; CDR3 DNA: TGTGCCAGCAAGTGGGGGGCGGGAGATACGCAGTATTTT; CDR3 protein: CASKWGAGDTQYF
D gene: TRBD1; V gene: TRBV10-3; J gene: TRBJ1-2; clone size: -; CDR3 length: 14; CDR3 DNA: TGTGCCAGCAGACAGGGGGCGGGGAACTATGGCTACACCTTC; CDR3 protein: CASRQGAGNYGYTF
D gene: -; V gene: TRBV2; J gene: TRBJ2-1; clone size: -; CDR3 length: 14; CDR3 DNA: TGTGCCAGCACCCGGACCTCAGCCTACAATGAGCAGTTCTTC; CDR3 protein: CASTRTSAYNEQFF
D gene: TRBD1; V gene: TRBV5-4; J gene: TRBJ2-7; clone size: few; CDR3 length: 14; CDR3 DNA: TGTGCCAGCAGCACGGGACAGGGTGGCTACGAGCAGTACTTC; CDR3 protein: CASSTGQGGYEQYF
D gene: -; V gene: TRBV6-1; J gene: TRBJ1-6; clone size: many; CDR3 length: 11; CDR3 DNA: TGTGCCAGCAGGGAAACAGGGAGGCCTTACTTT; CDR3 protein: CASRETGRPYF
D gene: -; V gene: TRBV6-1; J gene: TRBJ2-7; clone size: -; CDR3 length: 13; CDR3 DNA: TGTGCCAGCAAGGGCAGGACCAGCTACGAGCAGTACTTC; CDR3 protein: CASKGRTSYEQYF
D gene: TRBD1; V gene: TRBV19; J gene: TRBJ1-2; clone size: many; CDR3 length: 13; CDR3 DNA: TGTGCCAGCAGCTTGGGACAGGGAGATGGCTACACCTTC; CDR3 protein: CASSLGQGDGYTF
D gene: TRBD2; V gene: TRBV5-1; J gene: TRBJ2-7; clone size: many; CDR3 length: 16; CDR3 DNA: TGCGCCAGCAGCCACCCCGGACTAGCGGGGAGTGGCGAGCAGTACTTC; CDR3 protein: CASSHPGLAGSGEQYF
D gene: TRBD1; V gene: TRBV19; J gene: TRBJ2-1; clone size: many; CDR3 length: 15; CDR3 DNA: TGTGCCAGTAGTATGCATGGGACAGGGCGTATGGAGCAGTTCTTC; CDR3 protein: CASSMHGTGRMEQFF
D gene: -; V gene: TRBV19; J gene: TRBJ1-2; clone size: -; CDR3 length: 11; CDR3 DNA: TGTGCCAGTAGTATTGGGGGAGGCTACACCTTC; CDR3 protein: CASSIGGGYTF
D gene: -; V gene: TRBV5-1; J gene: TRBJ2-7; clone size: many; CDR3 length: 14; CDR3 DNA: TGCGCCAGCAGCAAGGACAGTCCTAGCTACGAGCAGTACTTC; CDR3 protein: CASSKDSPSYEQYF
D gene: -; V gene: TRBV30; J gene: TRBJ1-6; clone size: many; CDR3 length: 14; CDR3 DNA: TGTGCCTGGAGCCTCCCGCCTTATAATTCACCCCTCCACTTT; CDR3 protein: CAWSLPPYNSPLHF
D gene: -; V gene: TRBV19; J gene: TRBJ2-2; clone size: -; CDR3 length: 15; CDR3 DNA: TGTGCCAGTAGTCTTCTTGGCAGGGCTGGCGGGGAGCTGTTTTTT; CDR3 protein: CASSLLGRAGGELFF
D gene: -; V gene: TRBV5-8; J gene: TRBJ1-1; clone size: many; CDR3 length: 13; CDR3 DNA: TGTGCCAGCAGCTTGTGGGGGAACACTGAAGCTTTCTTT; CDR3 protein: CASSLWGNTEAFF
D gene: TRBD1; V gene: TRBV6-1; J gene: TRBJ2-7; clone size: many; CDR3 length: 14; CDR3 DNA: TGTGCCAGCAGTGATGACAGGGTGGGGTACGAGCAGTACTTC; CDR3 protein: CASSDDRVGYEQYF
D gene: TRBD1; V gene: TRBV5-1; J gene: TRBJ2-5; clone size: many; CDR3 length: 16; CDR3 DNA: TGCGCCAGCAGCTTGGCAGCAGGGGGACGTTGGGAGACCCAGTACTTC; CDR3 protein: CASSLAAGGRWETQYF
D gene: -; V gene: TRBV20-1; J gene: TRBJ1-2; clone size: -; CDR3 length: 13; CDR3 DNA: TGCAGTGCCGTAGTAGTGTCCTTACATGGCCACACCTTC; CDR3 protein: CSAVVVSLHGHTF
D gene: TRBD1; V gene: TRBV19; J gene: TRBJ2-5; clone size: -; CDR3 length: 13; CDR3 DNA: TGTGCCAGTAGTGCCAGGGGGCACGAGACCCAGTACTTC; CDR3 protein: CASSARGHETQYF
D gene: TRBD1; V gene: TRBV12-3/TRBV12-4; J gene: TRBJ1-2; clone size: -; CDR3 length: 19; CDR3 DNA: TGTGCCAGCAGTTTAGGAACTCCGGCAGGGGGCCAAGCTAACTATAGCTACACCTTC; CDR3 protein: CASSLGTPAGGQANYSYTF
D gene: -; V gene: TRBV12-3/TRBV12-4; J gene: TRBJ2-7; clone size: -; CDR3 length: 17; CDR3 DNA: TGTGCCAGCAGCCCCTATGCAAGTCAGGGGAGGTCCTACGAGCAGTACTTC; CDR3 protein: CASSPYASQGRSYEQYF
D gene: TRBD1; V gene: TRBV19; J gene: TRBJ2-5; clone size: -; CDR3 length: 14; CDR3 DNA: TGTGCCAGTAGTCCGGGACAGGGGCGAGAGACCCAGTACTTC; CDR3 protein: CASSPGQGRETQYF